The rows below give T cell receptor beta chains drawn from one sample of a study of cytomegalovirus exposure and HLA in healthy donors. Libraries were prepared by immunoSEQ multiplex PCR; TCRdb keeps only in-frame clonotypes and omits some of them. The table lists 110,000 or so clones, roughly 82% of them singletons. The sequenced sample consisted of PBMCs. The receptors here all came from a young man in good health and CMV-seropositive. CDR3s include the opening cysteine and the closing phenylalanine or tryptophan.

TRBV5-1	TRBJ2-7	CASSSDRDTYEQYF
TRBV2	TRBJ2-5	CASTGYSRGETQYF
TRBV5-1	TRBJ1-6	CASSISNPSSYNSPLHF
TRBV5-4	TRBJ1-2	CASSPPGVYYGYTF
TRBV6-5	TRBJ1-3	CASSQQTDSGNTIYF
TRBV4-1	TRBJ2-5	CASSQDATSGRPNKETQYF
TRBV9	TRBJ2-1	CASSVGKGLISRDEQFF
TRBV28	TRBJ1-5	CASAGWGSNQPQHF
TRBV28	TRBJ1-5	CASSLGFRGGNQPQHF
TRBV13	TRBJ1-4	CASSLAWTGGTGDNEKLFF
TRBV15	TRBJ1-2	CATSRVQGAPLYGYTF
TRBV27	TRBJ2-3	CASSLDRDTQYF
TRBV6-5	TRBJ2-4	CASTGGDIQYF
TRBV5-1	TRBJ1-5	CASSLGDNTPNQPQHF
TRBV6-1	TRBJ1-1	CAGSEGGHVRTEAFF
TRBV5-1	TRBJ1-5	CASSRGTESNQPQHF
TRBV4-1	TRBJ2-1	CASSLKSPGNFNEQFF
TRBV11-1	TRBJ1-1	CASSSSTGGLCSFF
TRBV5-6	TRBJ2-5	CASSWGPVVVSQETQYF
TRBV7-3	TRBJ2-1	CASSSSGRANEQFF
TRBV7-9	TRBJ2-7	CASSRTSGAGYEQYF
TRBV6-5	TRBJ2-7	CASSYTPGAYEQYF
TRBV18	TRBJ1-1	CASSPSDGMNTEAFF
TRBV5-4	TRBJ1-2	CASSLAGGADGYTF
TRBV7-9	.	CASSNVRDSAEQYF
TRBV27	TRBJ2-1	CASSYTRILNEQFF
TRBV7-7	TRBJ2-2	CVSSVTANTGELFF
TRBV7-9	TRBJ2-7	CASSLVGQVRSEQYF
TRBV6-5	TRBJ1-2	CASSYQGNYGYTF
TRBV29-1	TRBJ2-7	CSVAGTGGYEQYF
TRBV6-1	TRBJ1-1	CASRNSGLNTEAFF
TRBV5-4	TRBJ1-2	CASSLELGTGTVNYGYTF
TRBV5-8	TRBJ1-5	CASEENQAKPQHF
TRBV4-1	TRBJ2-7	CASSSLFEPGSEQYF
TRBV30	TRBJ1-4	CAWSPGAGGEKLFF
TRBV7-8	TRBJ2-1	CASSLWGLSSYNEQFF
TRBV30	TRBJ2-7	CAWTDAWPSGYEQYF
TRBV7-9	TRBJ2-2	CASSLAETPGELFF
TRBV6-1	TRBJ1-2	CASKGQGVGGYTF
TRBV6-5	TRBJ1-1	CASSYSSNSMRGAFF
TRBV7-3	TRBJ2-1	CASSLMRQGHEQFF